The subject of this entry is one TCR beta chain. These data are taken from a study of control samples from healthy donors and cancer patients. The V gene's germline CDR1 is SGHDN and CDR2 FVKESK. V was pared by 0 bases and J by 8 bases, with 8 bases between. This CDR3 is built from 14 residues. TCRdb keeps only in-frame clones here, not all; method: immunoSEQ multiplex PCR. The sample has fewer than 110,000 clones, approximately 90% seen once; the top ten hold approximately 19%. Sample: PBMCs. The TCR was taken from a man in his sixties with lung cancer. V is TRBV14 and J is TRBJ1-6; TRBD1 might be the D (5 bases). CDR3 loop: CASSQDGAYSPLHF. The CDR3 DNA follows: TGTGCCAGCAGCCAAGACGGGGCTTATTCACCCCTCCACTTT.